Shown below are 2 T cell receptor beta chains from a single sample sequenced in a study of cytomegalovirus exposure and HLA in healthy donors. The PCR made use of 60 Vbeta and 13 Jbeta primers. Clones were read by immunoSEQ multiplex PCR, and TCRdb kept only the in-frame ones, dropping some. The sample includes about 100,000 clones, 76% of them seen just once. What was sequenced was PBMCs. These receptors were collected from a woman in her forties or fifties in good health and CMV-seropositive.

This clone was counted a few times. V is TRBV2 and J is TRBJ1-1; D possibly corresponds to TRBD1 (6 bases). CDR1 is SNHLY and CDR2 is FYNNEI in the germline V gene. V was shortened by 7 bases and J by 5 bases, with 14 bases between the two germline ends. The length of the CDR3 is 13 residues. CDR3 region: CASTRGRATEAFF. The CDR3 DNA sequence: TGTGCCAGCACCAGGGGAAGGGCGACTGAAGCTTTCTTT.

The chain is built from TRBV11-3 and TRBJ2-3; 14 bases match TRBD2. Unmatched junction bases numbered 12, after V lost 4 bases and J lost 6 bases. The CDR3 has 18 residues. Germline CDR1 reads SGHNT; CDR2 reads YENEEA. The CDR3 bases are TGTGCCAGCAGCTCTCCCCAGGGACTAGCGGGAGATCCGGATACGCAGTATTTT. Its protein product is CASSSPQGLAGDPDTQYF.